This paragraph reports one TCR beta chain. Profiled with immunoSEQ multiplex PCR; TCRdb holds only in-frame clones, not every one. The sample comprises over 15,000 clones, roughly two thirds of which are singletons, and around 11% rests with the top ten. These data come from a study of sequential checkpoint blockade in melanoma. Overall study: Arm A got nivolumab then ipilimumab; arm B the reverse, 1:1.

The treatment denotes: randomized to nivolumab then ipilimumab (arm A) or the reverse (arm B). Live CD3+CD8+ CD19− CD56− cells were sorted from PBMCs. This TCR was sampled from a human donor with melanoma. Specimen: CD8+ T cells sorted from blood (inferred from file names), collected from a patient given nivolumab and ipilimumab in sequence.

The CDR3 coding sequence is TGCGCCAGCAGCCAAGGTAGGGGCACCTACCAAGAGACCCAGTACTTC. As protein: CASSQGRGTYQETQYF. The chain carries TRBV4-3 and TRBJ2-5, with D possibly TRBD1 on 5 matching bases. Trimming cost V 1 base and J 0 bases, with 12 bases left between them. Germline V lookup: CDR1 LGHNA, CDR2 YSLEER. The CDR3 contains 16 residues.